This T cell receptor beta chain was captured in a study of vaccination and CD4 T cells after COVID-19. Across the study: Overlapping spike pools from SARS-CoV-2 and HCoV-NL63, HCoV-OC43 and HCoV-229E served as culture stimuli.

Cultured CD4+ T cell DNA underwent sequencing with the Oncomine TCR Beta short-read assay. MiXCR, applied by TCRdb to the PCR reads, yields one record per CDR3 protein. The sample includes some 10,000 distinct CDR3 sequences, roughly 40% of them seen just once. The CDR3 length is 16 residues. J lost 12 bases, V lost 4 bases, and 19 bases had no gene match. The V gene's germline CDR1 is DFQATT and CDR2 SNEGSKA (reference sequence). Overall study results and limits: Convalescent patients saw a median 86.3% of their reactive clones show up only after vaccination.

Treatment here: approximately 9-day PBMC culture with coronavirus spike peptide pools or control peptides (ViraFEST assay). Positive PCR dates spanned March to December 2020, predating US Alpha, Beta and Delta variants. The culture of under 2.5 million PBMCs per well included approximately 10 IU/ml IL-2 and about 10 ug/ml peptide pools. This clonotype was observed once. Its matching antigen is unknown. This TCR derives from a human donor who had recovered from COVID-19. V usage is TRBV20-1 and J usage is TRBJ2-7; 12 nucleotides match TRBD1. Sequenced material: CD4+ T cells from blood, cultured in vitro. CDR3 protein: CSAKLHDGTGGHWAYF. CDR3 in DNA: TGCAGTGCTAAACTTCACGATGGGACAGGGGGCCACTGGGCGTACTTC.